Presented here are 12 T cell receptor beta chains from one specimen sequenced in a study of blood T cells in healthy people across ages. The use of a sample-barcoded 5' primer and a J-beta primer mix characterized a second PCR of roughly 6 to 11 cycles. TCRdb reanalysed the 5' RACE reads using MiXCR and keeps one entry per CDR3 protein. The sample records around 1,000,000 distinct CDR3 sequences, around 27% being singletons. These sequences were also reported in another study, on T cells of mothers and their children.

The sequenced sample was blood. These receptors originate from a girl aged 2 to 10 in good health.

The gene calls are TRBV7-2 and TRBJ2-3, with TRBD2 matching over 14 bases. CDR1 is SGHTA and CDR2 is FQGNSA in the germline V gene. The CDR3 loop spans 16 amino acids. V trimming: 5 bases; J trimming: 2 bases; junction bases outside the gene matches: 3. The CDR3 region has the DNA TGTGCCAGCAGCACGGGACTAGCGGGGGTCACAGATACGCAGTATTTT. It codes for CASSTGLAGVTDTQYF.

This clonotype was observed many times. The chain joins TRBV4-2 to TRBJ2-7; TRBD2 matches 7 bases. Germline loops: CDR1 LGHNA, CDR2 YNFKEQ. The CDR3 length is 15 residues. Trimming removed 0 bases from V and 2 bases from J; junction bases left unmatched: 4. The CDR3 DNA reads as TGTGCCAGCAGCCAAGAGACGGGAGGAGCCTACGAGCAGTACTTC. Residues: CASSQETGGAYEQYF.

In this sample, this clonotype turned up once. V is TRBV27 and J is TRBJ2-7, with D hard to call. Germline CDR1 reads MNHEY; CDR2 reads SMNVEV (reference sequence). The CDR3 has 14 amino acids. The ends were cut back, 6 bases at V and 6 bases at J, with 18 bases in the middle. Here the CDR3 DNA reads TGTGCCAGCAGAGGGCTTAGCAGTCACGCCGAGCAGTACTTC. Protein product: CASRGLSSHAEQYF.

The sample holds a few counts of this clonotype. V and J are TRBV7-9 and TRBJ1-1, with D possibly matching TRBD1 (6 bases). CDR1 and CDR2 (germline): SEHNR, FQNEAQ (reference sequence). The CDR3 is made up of 15 amino acids. V lost 2 bases to trimming and J lost 1 base, with 11 bases between them. The CDR3 DNA follows: TGTGCCAGCAGCTTACTTGGGGGCCCGAACACTGAAGCTTTCTTT. Protein product: CASSLLGGPNTEAFF.

The V call is TRBV4-3, the J call TRBJ2-7; TRBD2 matches at 13 bases. There are 16 residues in the CDR3. V was pared by 5 bases and J by 2 bases, with 6 bases of the junction left unmatched. Germline V gene data show CDR1 as LGHNA and CDR2 as YSLEER. The CDR3 coding sequence is TGCGCCAGCAGCAAGGATACTAGCGGGGGGGCCTACGAGCAGTACTTC. It translates to CASSKDTSGGAYEQYF.

This clonotype was recorded a few times. This rearrangement joins TRBV6-6 to TRBJ2-1; D is unclear. The J call could be wrong; TRBJ2-5 is a better fit for the DNA end. The V gene's germline CDR1 is MNHNY and CDR2 SVGAGI (reference sequence). This CDR3 region has 12 residues. The CDR3 reads CASSYGPETQYF. In nucleotides, the CDR3 is TGTGCCAGCAGTTACGGACCAGAGACCCAGTACTTC.

The chain joins TRBV28 to TRBJ2-2; TRBD2 agrees at 7 bases. The V segment lost 2 bases and the J segment 6 bases; nucleotides outside the gene matches: 3. This CDR3 spans 14 amino acids. The germline gives CDR1 MDHEN, CDR2 SYDVKM. The DNA of the CDR3 is TGTGCCAGCAGTTTAGCGGGAGTTGCCGGGGAGCTGTTTTTT. This gives the protein CASSLAGVAGELFF. Based on the CDR3 plus reference TRBV28 and TRBJ2-2, the full variable domain is DVKVTQSSRYLVKRTGEKVFLECVQDMDHENMFWYRQDPGLGLRLIYFSYDVKMKEKGDIPEGYSVSREKKERFSLILESASTNQTSMYLCASSLAGVAGELFFGEGSRLTVL.

This clonotype appeared a few times. The chain recombines TRBV15 with TRBJ1-1; D remains unclear. Between the trimmed V and J ends, which lost 1 base and 4 bases, there was a span of 7 bases. Germline CDR1 LNHNV, CDR2 YYDKDF (reference sequence). The CDR3 runs to 13 residues. CDR3 nucleotides: TGTGCCACCAGCAGAGCCGTCATCACTGAAGCTTTCTTT. This sequence encodes CATSRAVITEAFF.

V and J are TRBV7-9 and TRBJ2-5, with D possibly being TRBD2 (6 bases). The J call may be faulty, since TRBJ2-7 better matches the DNA end. The CDR3 loop spans 15 amino acids. Looked up from germline, CDR1 is SEHNR and CDR2 is FQNEAQ (reference sequence). This CDR3 is CASSPPTRTSYEQYF. The CDR3 DNA follows: TGTGCCAGCAGCCCTCCGACTAGGACCTCCTACGAGCAGTACTTC.

This clonotype was observed a handful of times. The rearrangement uses TRBV28 and TRBJ2-7, with TRBD2 matching 10 bases. V lost 6 bases and J lost 5; bases outside the gene matches: 13. This CDR3 is built from 16 residues. Germline values: CDR1 MDHEN, CDR2 SYDVKM. The CDR3 nucleotides are TGTGCCAGCAGCCGCTGGACTAGCGGAGGGTGGGACGAGCAGTACTTC. Translation gives CASSRWTSGGWDEQYF.

Points on this clonotype: Being one base from a much bigger clone, this may be a read error. This chain links TRBV28 with TRBJ2-5; no definite D call. TRBJ2-7 matches the DNA end more closely, so the J call is doubtful. Germline CDR1 MDHEN, CDR2 SYDVKM. The CDR3 extends over 11 amino acids. This CDR3 reads CANSTAYEQYF. The CDR3 DNA reads as TGTGCCAACAGCACCGCCTACGAGCAGTACTTC.

This clonotype was detected a few times. The rearrangement joins TRBV20-1 to TRBJ1-1; 7 bases line up with TRBD1. J lost 2 bases, V lost 0 bases, and 6 bases had no gene match. This CDR3 has 15 residues. Germline assignment: CDR1 DFQATT and CDR2 SNEGSKA (reference sequence). In DNA form, the CDR3 reads TGCAGTGCTAGAGATTTGGGACAGCTAAACACTGAAGCTTTCTTT. This encodes CSARDLGQLNTEAFF.